This T cell receptor beta chain was captured by sequencing in a study of T cells after yellow fever vaccination. This clonotype was picked up many times. The antigen remains undetermined. Study-level points and caveats: Any FACS-sorted repertoire could hold abundant clonotypes that contaminate it from the bulk population.

TCRdb processed the 5' RACE reads anew with MiXCR; each CDR3 protein has one entry. The sample records roughly 340,000 distinct CDR3 sequences, more than 8.5% being singletons. This TCR was sampled from a man aged 18 to 29 who received the YFV17D yellow fever vaccine. Sequenced here: PBMCs, sampled on the day of the first yellow fever vaccination.

CDR3 in DNA: TGTGCCAGCAGCGTAGCAGACAATTCACCCCTCCACTTT. Translated, it gives CASSVADNSPLHF. The chain is built from TRBV9 and TRBJ1-6; unclear D gene. Germline V gene lookup returns CDR1 SGDLS and CDR2 YYNGEE. CDR3 length: 13 residues. Trimming took 0 bases from V and 7 from J, leaving 5 bases between them.